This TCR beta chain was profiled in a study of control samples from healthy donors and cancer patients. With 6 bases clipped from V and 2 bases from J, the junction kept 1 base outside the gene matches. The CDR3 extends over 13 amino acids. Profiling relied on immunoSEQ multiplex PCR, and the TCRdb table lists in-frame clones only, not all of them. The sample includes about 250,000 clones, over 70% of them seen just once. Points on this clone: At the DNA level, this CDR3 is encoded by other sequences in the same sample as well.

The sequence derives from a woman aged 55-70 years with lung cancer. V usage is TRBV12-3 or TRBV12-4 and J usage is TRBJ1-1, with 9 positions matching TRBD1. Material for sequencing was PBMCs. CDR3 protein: CASRQGANTEAFF. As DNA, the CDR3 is TGTGCCAGCAGACAGGGGGCCAACACTGAAGCTTTCTTT.